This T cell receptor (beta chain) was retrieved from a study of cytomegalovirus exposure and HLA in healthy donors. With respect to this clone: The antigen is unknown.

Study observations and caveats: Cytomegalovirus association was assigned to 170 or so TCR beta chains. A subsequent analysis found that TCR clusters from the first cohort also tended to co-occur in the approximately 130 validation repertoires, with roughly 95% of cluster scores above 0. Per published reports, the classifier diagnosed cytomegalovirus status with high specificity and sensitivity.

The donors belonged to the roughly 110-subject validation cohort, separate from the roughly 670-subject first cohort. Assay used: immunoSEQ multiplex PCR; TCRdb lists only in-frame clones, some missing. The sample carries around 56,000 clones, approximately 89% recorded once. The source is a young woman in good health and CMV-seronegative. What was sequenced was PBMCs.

CDR3 nucleotide sequence: TGTGCCAGCAGCTTGGGGGGTCCTAGCTTACAGGAGTACTTC. Protein product: CASSLGGPSLQEYF. This chain connects TRBV7-2 to TRBJ2-7, with D perhaps TRBD2 (6 bases). V was cut by 3 bases and J by 11 bases, with 20 bases left in between. Germline V CDR1 and CDR2: SGHTA, FQGNSA. This CDR3 contains 14 residues.